The source of this TCR beta chain is a study of OX40 agonist ivuxolimab in advanced cancers. The repertoire was sequenced with immunoSEQ multiplex PCR; TCRdb's copy has only in-frame clones and lacks some. The sample lists tens of thousands of clones, around 80% seen once, with about 35% in the top ten. The germline V and J ends were trimmed by 5 bases and 5 bases, with 15 bases remaining between them. Looked up from germline, CDR1 is GTSNPN and CDR2 is SVGIG (reference sequence). The CDR3 spans 13 residues. The sequences come from CD4+ or CD8+ T cells sorted from blood, collected in a trial of the OX40 agonist ivuxolimab. The receptor was derived from an adult with an advanced solid tumor such as melanoma, head and neck, liver or kidney cancer. The rearrangement links TRBV30 to TRBJ1-2, with TRBD1 as a possible D gene (6 bases). CDR3 sequence: CAWETDRGYGYTF. In DNA form, the CDR3 reads TGTGCCTGGGAAACGGACAGAGGATATGGCTACACCTTC. The whole variable domain, filled in from reference TRBV30 and TRBJ1-2, reads SQTIHQWPATLVQPVGSPLSLECTVEGTSNPNLYWYRQAAGRGLQLLFYSVGIGQISSEVPQNLSASRPQDRQFILSSKKLLLSDSGFYLCAWETDRGYGYTFGSGTRLTVV.